This T cell receptor beta chain emerged from a study of T cell changes during pregnancy in multiple sclerosis (dated by TCRdb to between 2018 and 2020). In the study overall: In women with multiple sclerosis, the researchers looked at how the T cell repertoire shifted as pregnancy progressed.

Libraries were constructed by the immunoSEQ multiplex PCR assay. The immuneACCESS repertoire file appears here via TCRdb, limited to in-frame rearrangements. These files lack a portion of the clones; in checked studies, under half of the deficit traces to unresolved V genes, and the cause of the others is not known. Counted in this sample were 55,000 to 85,000 clones; about 94% of them appeared once. About 0.6% of the sample lies in the top ten. CDR1 and CDR2 are drawn from the germline V gene: MNHEY, SVGAGI. Trimming takes 7 bases from V and 7 bases from J, and the germline ends sit 5 bases apart. Including the terminal cysteine and phenylalanine, the CDR3 comprises 10 residues. Solely the CDR3 DNA is kept, with 30 bases framed from the first base. To note about this clone: Its binding antigen is unknown. Per-base quality was not reported, and no clone a single base away is much larger than it.

The clonotype comes from a female donor with multiple sclerosis, enrolled in a pregnancy study. The chain links TRBV6-5 with TRBJ2-1; the D segment could be TRBD1, given 5 matching bases. Sequences were derived from peripheral blood, sampled in the third trimester of pregnancy. Here is the DNA: TGTGCCAGCAAGGGGAATGAGCAGTTCTTC. It codes for CASKGNEQFF.